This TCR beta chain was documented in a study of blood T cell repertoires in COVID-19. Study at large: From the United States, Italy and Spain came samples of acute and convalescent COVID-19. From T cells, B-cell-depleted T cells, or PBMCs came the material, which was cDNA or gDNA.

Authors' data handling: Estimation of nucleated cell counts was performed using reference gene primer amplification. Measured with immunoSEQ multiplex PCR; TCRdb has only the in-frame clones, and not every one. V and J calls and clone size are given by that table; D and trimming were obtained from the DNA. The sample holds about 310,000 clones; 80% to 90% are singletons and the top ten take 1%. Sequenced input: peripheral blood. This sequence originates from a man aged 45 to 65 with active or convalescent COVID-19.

CDR3: CASSYTGTRGEQYF. The CDR3 DNA is TGTGCCAGCAGTTATACCGGGACTAGGGGGGAGCAGTACTTC. The chain recombines TRBV7-9 with TRBJ2-7; TRBD2 matches at 8 bases. Germline CDR1 reads SEHNR; CDR2 reads FQNEAQ (reference sequence). Trimming took 6 bases from V and 7 from J; bases not matched to a gene: 11. The length of the CDR3 is 14 residues.